The clone carrying this T cell receptor beta chain showed up many times. The antigen remains undetermined. MiXCR, run by TCRdb on the reads, gives a single entry per CDR3 protein. This sample has roughly 230,000 distinct CDR3 sequences, with 6% to 8% found just once. This entry comes from a study of T cell repertoires in cytomegalovirus infection. Broader study findings: HLA-C-restricted CMV-specific TCR beta clonotypes were dominant in the ex vivo response.

Trimming shortened V by 1 base and J by 7 bases, and 6 bases separated the two germline ends. The CDR3 spans 13 residues. Germline assignment: CDR1 SGHDT and CDR2 YYEEEE. The chain recombines TRBV5-6 with TRBJ1-6; no definite D call. This receptor was identified in a human donor in good health (CMV status not recorded). Some clones in this sample may be carry-over from other donors' samples. Sequenced sample: PBMCs. CDR3 DNA: TGTGCCAGCAGCTTGTGGCAGAATTCACCCCTCCACTTT. Protein product: CASSLWQNSPLHF.